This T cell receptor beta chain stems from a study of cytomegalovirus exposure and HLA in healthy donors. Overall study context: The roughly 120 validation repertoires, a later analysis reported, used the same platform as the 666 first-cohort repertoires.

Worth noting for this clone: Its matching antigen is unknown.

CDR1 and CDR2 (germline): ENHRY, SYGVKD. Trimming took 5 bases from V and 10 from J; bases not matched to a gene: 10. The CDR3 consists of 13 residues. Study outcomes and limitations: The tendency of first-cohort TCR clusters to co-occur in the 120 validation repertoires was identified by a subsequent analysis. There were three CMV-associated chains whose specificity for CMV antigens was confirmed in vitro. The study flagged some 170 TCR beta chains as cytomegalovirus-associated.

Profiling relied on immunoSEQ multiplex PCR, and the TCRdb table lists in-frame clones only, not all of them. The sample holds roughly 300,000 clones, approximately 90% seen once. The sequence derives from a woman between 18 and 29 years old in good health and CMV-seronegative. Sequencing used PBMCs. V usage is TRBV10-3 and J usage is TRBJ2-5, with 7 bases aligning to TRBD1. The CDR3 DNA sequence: TGTGCCATCAGTAAACCGGACAGGCCAAACCAGTACTTC. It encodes CAISKPDRPNQYF.